These 7 T cell receptor beta chains originate from one sample sequenced in a study. A single record per CDR3 protein comes from TCRdb applying MiXCR to the 5' RACE reads. This repertoire shows tens of thousands of distinct CDR3 sequences, 17% found once; its top ten account for under 3%. The source material was naive CD4+ T cells sorted from blood. Subset of the sample: naive CD4+ T cells, CD4+CD45RA+CD25-. The receptors shown here come from a female donor with breast cancer.

A few counts support this clonotype. This chain uses TRBV2 with TRBJ1-1; possible D gene TRBD1, 5 bases. CDR1 and CDR2 (germline): SNHLY, FYNNEI. V lost 2 bases to trimming and J lost 4 bases, with 14 bases between them. This CDR3 has 15 amino acids. The chain's CDR3 is CASSEMGQGGTEAFF. The CDR3 bases are TGTGCCAGCAGTGAAATGGGCCAGGGTGGCACTGAAGCTTTCTTT.

In regard to this clonotype: Being one base from a much bigger clone, this may be a read error. The genes are TRBV6-2 or TRBV6-3 and TRBJ2-5; D possibly corresponds to TRBD2 (6 bases). Germline V gene data show CDR1 as MNHEY and CDR2 as SVGEGT. The CDR3 has 16 residues. In DNA form, the CDR3 reads TGTGCCAGCAGTTCCCTAGCGCGCCTCGGGGTGGAGACCCACTACTTC. This sequence encodes CASSSLARLGVETHYF.

This clonotype was seen more than once but under ten times. It is likely a read error, because the conserved phenylalanine at the end of the CDR3 is missing. The CDR3: CASSLELTDTQYS. The CDR3 DNA reads TGTGCCAGCAGCTTAGAGCTCACAGATACGCAGTATTCT. This rearrangement joins TRBV7-2 to TRBJ2-3; D gene ambiguous. The CDR3 has 13 residues. Looked up from germline, CDR1 is SGHTA and CDR2 is FQGNSA. V gave up 1 base and J gave up 2 bases, with 4 bases separating them.

The chain is built from TRBV20-1 and TRBJ2-7, with 9 bases matching TRBD1. The V and J ends lost 5 bases and 5 bases, in that order; junction bases with no gene match: 10. Germline V gene data show CDR1 as DFQATT and CDR2 as SNEGSKA (reference sequence). This CDR3 comprises 14 residues. CDR3: CSARTGAAADEQYF. The CDR3 DNA is TGCAGTGCTCGGACAGGGGCGGCCGCTGACGAGCAGTACTTC.

A remark on this clonotype: A read error may produce the germline difference seen at one junction end. The chain joins TRBV5-1 to TRBJ1-2; 8 bases align to TRBD1. The CDR3 extends over 13 amino acids. Germline V lookup: CDR1 SGHRS, CDR2 YFSETQ. The CDR3 bases are TGCACCAGCAGCCTGGACAGGGTGAAGGGTTACACCTTC. This sequence encodes CTSSLDRVKGYTF.

J is TRBJ1-5 and V is TRBV28; TRBD1 matches 8 bases. The CDR3 length is 16 residues. CDR1 MDHEN and CDR2 SYDVKM come from the germline V gene. Trimming took 6 bases from V and 3 from J; bases not matched to a gene: 10. CDR3 sequence (DNA): TGTGCCAGCAGGGACTGGACAGGGAATTACAATCAGCCCCAGCATTTT. Translating it yields CASRDWTGNYNQPQHF.

The chain couples TRBV5-1 to TRBJ2-7, with a weak D call TRBD1 (6 bases). This CDR3 has 13 residues. Looked up from germline, CDR1 is SGHRS and CDR2 is YFSETQ. V lost 4 bases and J 2 bases, leaving 10 bases between the germline ends. CDR3 nucleotides: TGCGCCAGCAGCGATCCAGGGGCCTACGAGCAGTACTTC. The encoded protein is CASSDPGAYEQYF.